Listed below are T cell receptor beta chains from one sample, sequenced in a study of blood T cell repertoires in COVID-19. Sequencing used immunoSEQ multiplex PCR; TCRdb keeps in-frame clones, though not all of them. The sample includes roughly 34,000 clones, around nine tenths of them seen just once. The sample consisted of peripheral blood. The receptors come from a woman of 80 years or more with active or convalescent COVID-19. CDR3s include the opening cysteine and the closing phenylalanine or tryptophan. Fields, in order: clone size, D gene, V gene, J gene, CDR3 DNA, CDR3 protein. D genes are given only for firm matches. Expanded clones are given a class, and other clones once, few, many or no size at all.

clone_size: .
d_call: TRBD1
v_call: TRBV23-1
j_call: TRBJ2-7
cdr3_nt: TGCGCCAGCACCCAACAGGGGGCCTCCTACGAGCAGTACTTC
cdr3_aa: CASTQQGASYEQYF

clone_size: .
d_call: .
v_call: TRBV9
j_call: TRBJ2-2
cdr3_nt: TGTGCCAGCAGCGGCATCCGGGGCACCGGGGAGCTGTTTTTT
cdr3_aa: CASSGIRGTGELFF

clone_size: .
d_call: .
v_call: TRBV2
j_call: TRBJ1-5
cdr3_nt: TGTGCCAGCAGGGGTACAGACAATCAGCCCCAGCATTTT
cdr3_aa: CASRGTDNQPQHF

clone_size: .
d_call: TRBD2
v_call: TRBV5-4
j_call: TRBJ2-2
cdr3_nt: TGTGCCAGCAGCCACGGACTAGCGGGGGCGATCAGGGCCGGGGAGCTGTTTTTT
cdr3_aa: CASSHGLAGAIRAGELFF

clone_size: .
d_call: TRBD2
v_call: TRBV25-1
j_call: TRBJ2-3
cdr3_nt: TGTGCCAGCAGTAGCCTCGGGACTAGCGGGGGGGCAGATACGCAGTATTTT
cdr3_aa: CASSSLGTSGGADTQYF

clone_size: .
d_call: .
v_call: TRBV5-1
j_call: TRBJ1-5
cdr3_nt: TGCGCCAGCAGCTTGGGTGGCAGGGTAGATCAGCCCCAGCATTTT
cdr3_aa: CASSLGGRVDQPQHF

clone_size: .
d_call: .
v_call: TRBV6-2/TRBV6-3
j_call: TRBJ1-1
cdr3_nt: TGTGCCAGCAGTCCGAACAGGGTCAACACTGAAGCTTTCTTT
cdr3_aa: CASSPNRVNTEAFF

clone_size: .
d_call: .
v_call: TRBV9
j_call: TRBJ2-3
cdr3_nt: TGTGCCAGCAGCCCTCCTACAGATACGCAGTATTTT
cdr3_aa: CASSPPTDTQYF

clone_size: once
d_call: .
v_call: TRBV28
j_call: TRBJ2-1
cdr3_nt: TGTGCCAGCAGTAGGGGCGGGGTCGGTGATGAGCAGTTCTTC
cdr3_aa: CASSRGGVGDEQFF

clone_size: .
d_call: TRBD2
v_call: TRBV6-1
j_call: TRBJ2-1
cdr3_nt: TGTGCCAGCAGTGAACGTACTAGCGGGACTGAGCAGTTCTTC
cdr3_aa: CASSERTSGTEQFF

clone_size: .
d_call: .
v_call: TRBV6-5
j_call: TRBJ1-2
cdr3_nt: TGTGCCAGCACGGCTAACTATGGCTACACCTTC
cdr3_aa: CASTANYGYTF

clone_size: .
d_call: .
v_call: TRBV19
j_call: TRBJ2-1
cdr3_nt: TGTGCCAGTGGAAAACAGGGTTTGGGCTACAATGAGCAGTTCTTC
cdr3_aa: CASGKQGLGYNEQFF

clone_size: .
d_call: .
v_call: TRBV11-1
j_call: TRBJ2-7
cdr3_nt: TGTGCCAGCAGCTTAACAGCTACCTACGAGCAGTACTTC
cdr3_aa: CASSLTATYEQYF

clone_size: .
d_call: .
v_call: TRBV21-1
j_call: TRBJ1-2
cdr3_nt: TGTGCCAGCAGCAAATGGGGACAGGTTCATGGCTACACCTTC
cdr3_aa: CASSKWGQVHGYTF

clone_size: .
d_call: .
v_call: TRBV5-1
j_call: TRBJ2-1
cdr3_nt: TGCGCCAGCAGCCTCCGGGGTGGTAGCTACAATGAGCAGTTCTTC
cdr3_aa: CASSLRGGSYNEQFF

clone_size: .
d_call: TRBD2
v_call: TRBV28
j_call: TRBJ2-2
cdr3_nt: TGTGCCAGTTTCGGCGGGGGGAACACCGGGGAGCTGTTTTTT
cdr3_aa: CASFGGGNTGELFF

clone_size: .
d_call: TRBD1
v_call: TRBV19
j_call: TRBJ1-5
cdr3_nt: TGTGCCAGTAGTATCCCCTCGGACAGGGGATTTTATAGCAATCAGCCCCAGCATTTT
cdr3_aa: CASSIPSDRGFYSNQPQHF

clone_size: .
d_call: TRBD1
v_call: TRBV29-1
j_call: TRBJ1-1
cdr3_nt: TGCAGCGTTGACGATCAAAACAGGGGGCAGGGTTGGAACACTGAAGCTTTCTTT
cdr3_aa: CSVDDQNRGQGWNTEAFF

clone_size: .
d_call: .
v_call: TRBV18
j_call: TRBJ2-7
cdr3_nt: TGTGCCAGCTCACCAGCAGTGCTAGCGCAGAACGAGCAGTACTTC
cdr3_aa: CASSPAVLAQNEQYF

clone_size: .
d_call: TRBD1
v_call: TRBV5-1
j_call: TRBJ2-1
cdr3_nt: TGCGCCAGCAAGGGACAGGGGCTTTCCTACAATGAGCAGTTCTTC
cdr3_aa: CASKGQGLSYNEQFF

clone_size: few
d_call: TRBD2
v_call: TRBV4-1
j_call: TRBJ2-7
cdr3_nt: TGCGCCAGCAGCCTCCAAGGAACTAGCGGGGGGCCAGGGGACGAGCAGTACTTC
cdr3_aa: CASSLQGTSGGPGDEQYF

clone_size: .
d_call: TRBD1
v_call: TRBV5-6
j_call: TRBJ1-2
cdr3_nt: TGTGCCAGCAGCTTGGGGTACGGACAGGGGGATCATGGCTACACCTTC
cdr3_aa: CASSLGYGQGDHGYTF

clone_size: .
d_call: .
v_call: TRBV2
j_call: TRBJ2-7
cdr3_nt: TGTGCCAGCAGCTACGGGACTGATATCTACGAGCAGTACTTC
cdr3_aa: CASSYGTDIYEQYF

clone_size: .
d_call: .
v_call: TRBV5-1
j_call: TRBJ1-6
cdr3_nt: TGCGCCAGCAGCCCAACCCAGGGTTTTAATTCACCCCTCCACTTT
cdr3_aa: CASSPTQGFNSPLHF

clone_size: .
d_call: .
v_call: TRBV28
j_call: TRBJ1-2
cdr3_nt: TGTGCCAGCAGTACAGTTAACTATGGCTACACCTTC
cdr3_aa: CASSTVNYGYTF

clone_size: few
d_call: .
v_call: TRBV11-2
j_call: TRBJ1-3
cdr3_nt: TGTGCCAGCAACTCGGTCGGAAACACCATATATTTT
cdr3_aa: CASNSVGNTIYF

clone_size: once
d_call: TRBD2
v_call: TRBV2
j_call: TRBJ2-1
cdr3_nt: TGTGCCAGCAGTGAAGATCGCGGGGGGCCCGTCCGGGATGAGCAGTTCTTC
cdr3_aa: CASSEDRGGPVRDEQFF

clone_size: .
d_call: .
v_call: TRBV2
j_call: TRBJ1-2
cdr3_nt: TGTGCCAGCAGTACCTATAACTATGGCTACACCTTC
cdr3_aa: CASSTYNYGYTF

clone_size: .
d_call: TRBD1
v_call: TRBV15
j_call: TRBJ1-5
cdr3_nt: TGTGCCACCAGCCGAACCCGCGACAGGGACCAGCCCCAGCATTTT
cdr3_aa: CATSRTRDRDQPQHF

clone_size: .
d_call: TRBD1
v_call: TRBV18
j_call: TRBJ1-6
cdr3_nt: TGTGCCAGCTCTCCCTTAGGGGACAGGAGTTCACCCCTCCACTTT
cdr3_aa: CASSPLGDRSSPLHF

clone_size: .
d_call: TRBD2
v_call: TRBV18
j_call: TRBJ2-5
cdr3_nt: TGTGCCAGCTCACCCGGACTAGCGGGGCCATTTTCTCTGCGGGAGACCCAGTACTTC
cdr3_aa: CASSPGLAGPFSLRETQYF

clone_size: .
d_call: TRBD1
v_call: TRBV5-1
j_call: TRBJ1-1
cdr3_nt: TGCGCCAGCAGCTTGGAAGGGGGCGGCACTGAAGCTTTCTTT
cdr3_aa: CASSLEGGGTEAFF

clone_size: .
d_call: .
v_call: TRBV2
j_call: TRBJ2-5
cdr3_nt: TGTGCCAGCAGTCCAAGGACGACAGAAGAGACCCAGTACTTC
cdr3_aa: CASSPRTTEETQYF

clone_size: .
d_call: .
v_call: TRBV12-3/TRBV12-4
j_call: TRBJ2-7
cdr3_nt: TGTGCCAGCAGTTTTAGGGGAGGCTACGAGCAGTACTTC
cdr3_aa: CASSFRGGYEQYF

clone_size: once
d_call: .
v_call: TRBV3-1/TRBV3-2
j_call: TRBJ1-6
cdr3_nt: TGTGCCAGCAGCCCGCAAGAAATGGGATGGGGGGATAATTCACCCCTCCACTTT
cdr3_aa: CASSPQEMGWGDNSPLHF

clone_size: .
d_call: .
v_call: TRBV2
j_call: TRBJ2-7
cdr3_nt: TGTGCCAGCAGTCCGACCTCCCGTCTAGCAGGGGATTATGGGCAGTACTTC
cdr3_aa: CASSPTSRLAGDYGQYF

clone_size: medium-sized
d_call: .
v_call: TRBV24-1
j_call: TRBJ2-1
cdr3_nt: TGTGCCACCAGTGATCGACTAGTTCTCGACAATGAGCAGTTCTTC
cdr3_aa: CATSDRLVLDNEQFF

clone_size: .
d_call: TRBD2
v_call: TRBV6-5
j_call: TRBJ2-2
cdr3_nt: TGTGCCAGCAGTTACGGGACTAGCGGGTTCACCGGGGAGCTGTTTTTT
cdr3_aa: CASSYGTSGFTGELFF

clone_size: .
d_call: TRBD1
v_call: TRBV7-6
j_call: TRBJ1-1
cdr3_nt: TGTGCCAGCAGCCGTCGACAGGGCACTGAAGCTTTCTTT
cdr3_aa: CASSRRQGTEAFF

clone_size: .
d_call: TRBD2
v_call: TRBV6-1
j_call: TRBJ2-3
cdr3_nt: TGTGCCAGCAGTGTAACTAGCGGGGGGCTATTTGAGGCGCAGTATTTT
cdr3_aa: CASSVTSGGLFEAQYF

clone_size: .
d_call: TRBD2
v_call: TRBV6-2/TRBV6-3
j_call: TRBJ2-3
cdr3_nt: TGTGCCAGCAGTAGCGGGACTACAGATACGCAGTATTTT
cdr3_aa: CASSSGTTDTQYF

clone_size: .
d_call: .
v_call: TRBV7-8
j_call: TRBJ1-5
cdr3_nt: TGTGCCAGCAGCTCACAGGGAGATCAGCCCCAGCATTTT
cdr3_aa: CASSSQGDQPQHF

clone_size: .
d_call: TRBD1
v_call: TRBV3-1/TRBV3-2
j_call: TRBJ1-5
cdr3_nt: TGTGCCAGCAGCCTCCGCCCAGGGGGTACTCAGCCCCAGCATTTT
cdr3_aa: CASSLRPGGTQPQHF

clone_size: .
d_call: TRBD2
v_call: TRBV6-4
j_call: TRBJ2-1
cdr3_nt: TGTGCCAGCAGTGAAGTAGCGGGGAACAATGAGCAGTTCTTC
cdr3_aa: CASSEVAGNNEQFF

clone_size: .
d_call: TRBD1
v_call: TRBV7-2
j_call: TRBJ1-2
cdr3_nt: TGTGCCAGCAGCTCGCAACAGGGGAGCTATGGCTACACCTTC
cdr3_aa: CASSSQQGSYGYTF

clone_size: .
d_call: TRBD1
v_call: TRBV27
j_call: TRBJ1-1
cdr3_nt: TGTGCCAGCAGACGACAGGGTGTCGCTGAAGCTTTCTTT
cdr3_aa: CASRRQGVAEAFF

clone_size: .
d_call: TRBD1
v_call: TRBV3-1/TRBV3-2
j_call: TRBJ1-2
cdr3_nt: TGTGCCAGCAGCCAAGATCTAGGGACAGCGGCTAATTTTCAAGGATTTGGCTACACCTTC
cdr3_aa: CASSQDLGTAANFQGFGYTF

clone_size: .
d_call: .
v_call: TRBV5-1
j_call: TRBJ1-2
cdr3_nt: TGCGCCAGCAGCGTATCCGGGACATTAACTAACTATGGCTACACCTTC
cdr3_aa: CASSVSGTLTNYGYTF

clone_size: .
d_call: TRBD1
v_call: TRBV5-1
j_call: TRBJ2-3
cdr3_nt: TGCGCCAGCAGCTTGGAGGGACAGGCGTTCGATACGCAGTATTTT
cdr3_aa: CASSLEGQAFDTQYF